The next 14 T cell receptor beta chains were all read from a single sample in a study of cytomegalovirus exposure and HLA in healthy donors. The PCR employed 60 Vbeta primers together with 13 Jbeta primers. Assay used: immunoSEQ multiplex PCR; TCRdb lists only in-frame clones, some missing. In the table there are approximately 240,000 clones, 70% to 85% of which are singletons. Sequences were obtained from PBMCs. These receptors came from a woman aged 60-75 years in good health and CMV-seropositive.

The J gene is TRBJ2-5, the V gene TRBV29-1; 10 bases fit TRBD2. The CDR3 totals 12 residues. Per the germline V gene, CDR1 is SQVTM and CDR2 is ANQGSEA. Losses at the gene ends were 7 bases for V and 3 bases for J; bases not matched to a gene: 2. The CDR3 DNA is TGCAGCGGTCTAGCGGGAGAAGAGACCCAGTACTTC. It translates to CSGLAGEETQYF. The complete variable domain, with remaining parts taken from reference TRBV29-1 and TRBJ2-5, reads SAVISQKPSRDICQRGTSLTIQCQVDSQVTMMFWYRQQPGQSLTLIATANQGSEATYESGFVIDKFPISRPNLTFSTLTVSNMSPEDSSIYLCSGLAGEETQYFGPGTRLLVL.

The V call is TRBV6-1, the J call TRBJ2-5; 9 nucleotides match TRBD2. The J call is in doubt because the DNA end fits TRBJ2-7 better. Germline loops: CDR1 MNHNS, CDR2 SASEGT. The CDR3 length is 14 residues. Here the CDR3 DNA reads TGTGCCAGCAGCCCCCAGCGGGAGGTCTACGAGCAGTACTTC. Translating it yields CASSPQREVYEQYF.

The rearrangement uses TRBV10-3 and TRBJ1-4, with unresolved D. From germline, CDR1 is ENHRY and CDR2 SYGVKD. The CDR3 is 15 residues long. V was cut by 10 bases and J by 0 bases, with 15 bases left in between. For the CDR3, the DNA is TGTGCCACCTCCTGGGGAGGGACAACTAATGAAAAACTGTTTTTT. Translated: CATSWGGTTNEKLFF.

The chain couples TRBV28 to TRBJ2-7; 9 bases agree with TRBD2. Germline V gene lookup returns CDR1 MDHEN and CDR2 SYDVKM. This CDR3 is built from 13 residues. J lost 5 bases, V lost 6 bases, and 5 bases had no gene match. CDR3 nucleotides: TGTGCCAGCAGGGTAGCGGGGGTCAACGAGCAGTACTTC. This gives the protein CASRVAGVNEQYF.

The gene calls are TRBV5-4 and TRBJ1-1; D call uncertain. The germline CDR1 and CDR2 sequences are SGHNT and YYREEE (reference sequence). This CDR3 contains 14 residues. Trimming pared 4 bases from V and 7 bases from J, leaving 17 bases between. CDR3: CASSISLAVDEAFF. CDR3 bases: TGTGCCAGCAGCATCTCTCTGGCGGTAGATGAAGCTTTCTTT.

This chain connects TRBV18 to TRBJ1-2; 7 positions agree with TRBD1. The CDR3 extends over 13 amino acids. Germline CDR1 KGHSH, CDR2 LQKENI. The V segment lost 5 bases and the J segment 6 bases; nucleotides outside the gene matches: 6. CDR3: CASSARQGHGYTF. In DNA, the CDR3 is TGTGCCAGCTCAGCCCGACAGGGCCATGGCTACACCTTC. Looking up the rest from reference TRBV18 and TRBJ1-2 gives the full variable domain: NAGVMQNPRHLVRRRGQEARLRCSPMKGHSHVYWYRQLPEEGLKFMVYLQKENIIDESGMPKERFSAEFPKEGPSILRIQQVVRGDSAAYFCASSARQGHGYTFGSGTRLTVV.

V and J are TRBV5-1 and TRBJ1-2, with 7 bases that match TRBD1. The germline CDR1 and CDR2 sequences are SGHRS and YFSETQ. The CDR3 is 16 residues long. Trimming cost V 4 bases and J 1 base; bases outside gene matches: 10. CDR3 in DNA: TGCGCCAGCAGCGGGGGCCGGGACAGCTTTAACTATGGCTACACCTTC. Encoded protein: CASSGGRDSFNYGYTF.

The chain carries TRBV11-2 and TRBJ2-3; 11 positions agree with TRBD2. V trimming: 5 bases; J trimming: 2 bases; junction bases outside the gene matches: 9. Germline CDR1 is SGHAT and CDR2 is FQNNGV. The CDR3 consists of 17 residues. Here the CDR3 DNA reads TGTGCCAGCAGCAGGGGGACTAGCGGCTTGACCACAGATACGCAGTATTTT. It codes for CASSRGTSGLTTDTQYF.

The gene calls are TRBV2 and TRBJ2-6, with D possibly TRBD1 on 6 matching bases. V lost 4 bases, J lost 0 bases, and 10 bases lay in between. The CDR3 sequence is 16 residues long. Per germline, CDR1 SNHLY and CDR2 FYNNEI. The CDR3 spells CASSADRNSGANVLTF. The CDR3 DNA sequence: TGTGCCAGCAGTGCGGACAGAAACTCTGGGGCCAACGTCCTGACTTTC.

The DNA of the CDR3 is TGTGCCAGCAGTGAATATCGCGGGAGAATCGGCAATGAGCAGTTCTTC. It translates to CASSEYRGRIGNEQFF. This rearrangement joins TRBV25-1 to TRBJ2-1; 7 nucleotides line up with TRBD2. Trimming took 0 bases from V and 6 from J; bases not matched to a gene: 8. Per germline, CDR1 MGHDK and CDR2 SYGVNS. This CDR3 has 16 amino acids.

This clone appeared once. The CDR3 is CASSPWEGRTEAFF. Here the CDR3 DNA reads TGCGCCAGCAGCCCCTGGGAGGGACGCACTGAAGCTTTCTTT. The chain couples TRBV5-1 to TRBJ1-1; D possibly corresponds to TRBD1 (5 bases). The CDR3 totals 14 residues. Germline-derived CDR1 and CDR2 are SGHRS and YFSETQ. V lost 4 bases and J 4 bases, leaving 14 bases between the germline ends.

V gene TRBV5-1 combines with J gene TRBJ2-1, with 8 nucleotides matching TRBD2. The germline gives CDR1 SGHRS, CDR2 YFSETQ. The CDR3 runs to 17 residues. V shed 0 bases, J shed 7 bases, and the junction held 12 bases outside the gene matches. For the CDR3, the DNA is TGCGCCAGCAGCTTGGCGGTTGGAGCGGGGGTTCAAAATGAGCAGTTCTTC. Its translation is CASSLAVGAGVQNEQFF. The full variable domain, with the rest looked up from reference TRBV5-1 and TRBJ2-1, is KAGVTQTPRYLIKTRGQQVTLSCSPISGHRSVSWYQQTPGQGLQFLFEYFSETQRNKGNFPGRFSGRQFSNSRSEMNVSTLELGDSALYLCASSLAVGAGVQNEQFFGPGTRLTVL.

The CDR3 coding sequence is TGTGCTAGTGGTTTGGGGGCAGGACTGTTTGGATCCCAGTACTTC. This gives the protein CASGLGAGLFGSQYF. The V and J genes are TRBV12-5 and TRBJ2-5, with D perhaps TRBD2 (5 bases). The V gene's germline CDR1 is LGHNT and CDR2 FRNRAP. The CDR3 is made up of 15 amino acids. The V gene lost 1 base and the J gene lost 9 bases, with 18 bases spanning the gap. Full variable domain (remainder filled in from reference TRBV12-5 and TRBJ2-5): DARVTQTPRHKVTEMGQEVTMRCQPILGHNTVFWYRQTMMQGLELLAYFRNRAPLDDSGMPKDRFSAEMPDATLATLKIQPSEPRDSAVYFCASGLGAGLFGSQYFGPGTRLLVL.

This chain uses TRBV11-3 with TRBJ2-7; 7 bases are a match to TRBD1. V gave up 5 bases and J gave up 5 bases; unmatched junction bases: 18. This CDR3 is built from 17 residues. Germline assignment: CDR1 SGHNT and CDR2 YENEEA. CDR3 protein: CASSTPRSRQGRDEQYF. The CDR3 DNA reads as TGTGCCAGCAGCACTCCTCGATCTAGACAGGGTAGGGACGAGCAGTACTTC.